This T cell receptor (beta chain) appears in the sequencing data of a study of CD8 T cells in ankylosing spondylitis. Study-wide findings and caveats: Earlier literature documents some of the motif variants in reactive arthritis synovial fluid and blood. Significant enrichment of disease-linked clones was reported in matched ankylosing spondylitis synovial fluid. Blood of patients with ankylosing spondylitis appeared to be characterized by a TCR beta motif of several highly homologous variants.

Only a few counts were recorded for this clonotype. What it binds is unknown. Quantitative 5'-RACE was performed with molecular barcodes, and it yielded the TCR beta libraries. One entry per CDR3 protein, called by TCRdb with MiXCR from the 5' RACE reads. The profile shows 400,000 to 450,000 distinct CDR3 sequences, about 15% of them singletons. Sequenced: blood, either unsorted or a sorted T cell fraction (not recorded which). The receptor was derived from a male donor with ankylosing spondylitis.

The chain's CDR3 is CSARFSSGLADHYNEQFF. The CDR3 bases are TGCAGTGCTAGGTTCTCGTCGGGACTAGCGGACCACTACAATGAGCAGTTCTTC. The chain uses TRBV20-1 and TRBJ2-1; 11 bases are a match to TRBD2. The germline V gene encodes CDR1 DFQATT and CDR2 SNEGSKA (reference sequence). J gave up 3 bases and V 3 bases, and 13 bases lay outside the gene matches. There are 18 residues in the CDR3.